Listed below are T cell receptor beta chains from one sample, sequenced in a study of CD4 T cells in relation to SARS-CoV-2 and coronaviruses. Produced via immunoSEQ multiplex PCR; TCRdb's table is partial and in-frame only. The sample has about 39,000 clones, about four fifths seen once. Their antigens remain unidentified. What was sequenced was naive CD4+ T cells from PBMCs, cultured in vitro. The origin of the receptors is an adult with COVID-19. Both conserved end residues are part of each CDR3. Rows may omit the clone size; those that give it use once, few, many or a size class.

CDR3aa	abundance	v_gene	len	j_gene
CASSQDPGGHRTGELFF	few	TRBV4-2	17	TRBJ2-2
CASSLSSTDTQYF	NA	TRBV5-6	13	TRBJ2-3
CASSLEYVSRRDTQYF	NA	TRBV5-1	16	TRBJ2-3
CASSDTGNQPQHF	NA	TRBV6-1	13	TRBJ1-5
CASSPRKASGYEQYF	NA	TRBV18	15	TRBJ2-7
CASSQGSGQYF	NA	TRBV4-1	11	TRBJ2-7
CASSPAEGRSYEQYF	NA	TRBV5-1	15	TRBJ2-7
CATSDSTYNEQFF	NA	TRBV24-1	13	TRBJ2-1
CASSASGLGTGELFF	NA	TRBV7-9	15	TRBJ2-2
CASSYGVLVTDTQYF	NA	TRBV6-2/TRBV6-3	15	TRBJ2-3
CASSGSGRAGYNEQFF	NA	TRBV9	16	TRBJ2-1
CASSNTQGVGQPQHF	NA	TRBV28	15	TRBJ1-5
CASSIDLLYLGLRRSAGELFF	NA	TRBV19	21	TRBJ2-2
CASSQLPGASSNEQFF	once	TRBV7-9	16	TRBJ2-1
CATSRRLQGNSGNTIYF	NA	TRBV15	17	TRBJ1-3